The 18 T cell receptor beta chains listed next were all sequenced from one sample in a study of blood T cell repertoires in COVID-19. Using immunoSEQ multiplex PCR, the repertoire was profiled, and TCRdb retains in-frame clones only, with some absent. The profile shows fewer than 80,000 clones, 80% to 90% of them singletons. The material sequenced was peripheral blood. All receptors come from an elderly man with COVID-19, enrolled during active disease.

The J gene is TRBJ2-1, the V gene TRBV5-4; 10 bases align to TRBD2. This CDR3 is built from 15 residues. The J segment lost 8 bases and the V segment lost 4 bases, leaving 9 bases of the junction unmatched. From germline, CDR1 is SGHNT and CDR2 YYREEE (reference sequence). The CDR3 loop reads CASSEKRGGRDEQFF. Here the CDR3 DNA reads TGTGCCAGCAGCGAAAAGCGGGGGGGCCGCGATGAGCAGTTCTTC.

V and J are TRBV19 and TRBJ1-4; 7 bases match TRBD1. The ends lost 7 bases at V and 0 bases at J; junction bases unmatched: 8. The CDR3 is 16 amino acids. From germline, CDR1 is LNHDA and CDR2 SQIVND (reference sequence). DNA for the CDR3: TGTGCCAGTACCCGACAGGGTTCGCCAACTAATGAAAAACTGTTTTTT. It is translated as CASTRQGSPTNEKLFF.

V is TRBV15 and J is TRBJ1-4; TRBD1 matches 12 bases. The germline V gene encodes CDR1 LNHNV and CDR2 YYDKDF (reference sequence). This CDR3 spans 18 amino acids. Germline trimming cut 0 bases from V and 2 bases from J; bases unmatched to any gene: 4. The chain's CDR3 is CATSRDGDRGPTNEKLFF. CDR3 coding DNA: TGTGCCACCAGCAGAGATGGGGACAGGGGGCCTACTAATGAAAAACTGTTTTTT.

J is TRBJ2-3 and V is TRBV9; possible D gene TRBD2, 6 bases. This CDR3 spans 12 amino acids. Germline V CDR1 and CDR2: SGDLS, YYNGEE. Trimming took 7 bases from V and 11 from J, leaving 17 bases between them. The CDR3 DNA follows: TGTGCCAGCGGGGAGGACGCCCGGATGCAGTATTTT. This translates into CASGEDARMQYF.

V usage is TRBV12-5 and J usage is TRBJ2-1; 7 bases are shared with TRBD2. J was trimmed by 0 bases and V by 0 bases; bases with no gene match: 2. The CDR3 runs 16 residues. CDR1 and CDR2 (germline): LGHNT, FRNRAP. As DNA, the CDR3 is TGTGCTAGTGGTTTGGTATCGGGGGGCTCCTACAATGAGCAGTTCTTC. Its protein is CASGLVSGGSYNEQFF.

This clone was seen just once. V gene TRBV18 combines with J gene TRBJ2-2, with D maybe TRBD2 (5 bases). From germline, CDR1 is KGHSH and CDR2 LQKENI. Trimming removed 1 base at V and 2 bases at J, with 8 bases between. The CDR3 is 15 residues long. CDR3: CASSPRGLNTGELFF. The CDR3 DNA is TGTGCCAGCTCACCACGAGGACTTAACACCGGGGAGCTGTTTTTT.

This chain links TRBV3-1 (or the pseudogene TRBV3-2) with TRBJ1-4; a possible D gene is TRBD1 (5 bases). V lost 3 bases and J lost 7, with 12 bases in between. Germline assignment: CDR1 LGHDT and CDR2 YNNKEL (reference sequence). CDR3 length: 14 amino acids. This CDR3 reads CASSHRQGGEKLFF. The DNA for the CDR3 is TGTGCCAGCAGCCACAGGCAGGGCGGTGAAAAACTGTTTTTT.

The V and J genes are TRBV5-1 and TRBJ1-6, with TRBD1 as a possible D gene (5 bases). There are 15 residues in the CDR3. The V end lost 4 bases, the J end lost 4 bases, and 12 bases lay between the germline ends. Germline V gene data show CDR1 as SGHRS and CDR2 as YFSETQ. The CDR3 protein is CASSPGPGYNSPLHF. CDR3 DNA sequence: TGCGCCAGCAGCCCAGGGCCCGGTTATAATTCACCCCTCCACTTT.

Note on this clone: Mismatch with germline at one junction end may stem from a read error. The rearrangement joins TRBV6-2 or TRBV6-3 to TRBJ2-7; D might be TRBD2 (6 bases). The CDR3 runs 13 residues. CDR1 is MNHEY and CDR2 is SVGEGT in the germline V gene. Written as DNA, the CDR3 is TGTGCCAGCAGTTCTGCGGGACCCCTCAGGAGGGACTTC. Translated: CASSSAGPLRRDF.

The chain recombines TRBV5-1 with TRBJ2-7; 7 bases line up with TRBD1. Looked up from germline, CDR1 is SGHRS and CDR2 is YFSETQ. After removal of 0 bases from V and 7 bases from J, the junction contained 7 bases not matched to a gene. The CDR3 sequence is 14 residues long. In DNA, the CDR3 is TGCGCCAGCAGCTTGGTTACAGGGGCTGGGGAGCAGTACTTC. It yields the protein CASSLVTGAGEQYF.

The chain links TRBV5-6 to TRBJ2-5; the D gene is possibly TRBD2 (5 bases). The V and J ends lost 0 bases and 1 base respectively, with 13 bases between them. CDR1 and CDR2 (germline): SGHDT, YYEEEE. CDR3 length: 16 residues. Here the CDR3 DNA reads TGTGCCAGCAGCTTGGTGAGACCTCTAGCCCAAGAGACCCAGTACTTC. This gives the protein CASSLVRPLAQETQYF.

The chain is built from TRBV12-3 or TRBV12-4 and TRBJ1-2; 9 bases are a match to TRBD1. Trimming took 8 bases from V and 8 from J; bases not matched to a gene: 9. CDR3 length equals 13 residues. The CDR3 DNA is TGTGCCAGCGCCGGGACAGGGAGGTCAGGCTACACCTTC. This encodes CASAGTGRSGYTF.

The CDR3 nucleotides read TGTGCCAGCAGTCCGTGGACTGAGAGGGAAGCTTTCTTT. It specifies CASSPWTEREAFF. This chain links TRBV12-3 or TRBV12-4 with TRBJ1-1; D is undetermined. The CDR3 is 13 amino acids. V lost 5 bases to trimming and J lost 8 bases, with 15 bases between them.

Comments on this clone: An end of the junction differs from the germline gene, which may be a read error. The CDR3, as DNA: TGCAGCGTTGATTTAAGGGACAGAGACTTCTATGGCTACGCCTTC. Translated, it gives CSVDLRDRDFYGYAF. The rearrangement links TRBV29-1 to TRBJ1-2; TRBD1 matches 7 bases. The CDR3 extends over 15 amino acids. Per germline, CDR1 SQVTM and CDR2 ANQGSEA.

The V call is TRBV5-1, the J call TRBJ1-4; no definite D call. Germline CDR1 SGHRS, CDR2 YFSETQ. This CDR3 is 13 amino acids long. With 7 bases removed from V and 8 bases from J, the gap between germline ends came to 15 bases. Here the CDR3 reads CASARNTGEKLFF. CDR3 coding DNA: TGCGCCAGCGCCAGGAACACGGGGGAAAAACTGTTTTTT.

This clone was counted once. In DNA, the CDR3 is TGCGCCAGCAGCGCCGGAGGAGCGGGGGGAACAGATACGCAGTATTTT. It codes for CASSAGGAGGTDTQYF. The chain employs TRBV5-1 and TRBJ2-3; 9 bases agree with TRBD2. The CDR3 loop spans 16 amino acids. Looked up from germline, CDR1 is SGHRS and CDR2 is YFSETQ. Germline trimming cut 4 bases from V and 3 bases from J; bases unmatched to any gene: 9.

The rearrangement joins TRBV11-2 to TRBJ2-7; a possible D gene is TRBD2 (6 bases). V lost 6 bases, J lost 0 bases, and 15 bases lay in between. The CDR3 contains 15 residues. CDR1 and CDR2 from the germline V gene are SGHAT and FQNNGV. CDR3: CASSSRVAASYEQYF. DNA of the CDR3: TGTGCCAGCAGTTCGAGGGTAGCGGCCTCCTACGAGCAGTACTTC.

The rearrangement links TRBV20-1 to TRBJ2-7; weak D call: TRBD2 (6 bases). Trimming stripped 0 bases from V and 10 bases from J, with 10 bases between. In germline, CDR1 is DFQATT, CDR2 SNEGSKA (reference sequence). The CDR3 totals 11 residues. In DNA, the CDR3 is TGCAGTGCTAGAGAAGACGGGACTCAGTACTTC. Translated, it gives CSAREDGTQYF.